This T cell receptor beta chain derives from a study of vaccination and CD4 T cells after COVID-19. Study-wide context: Samples taken post-COVID came a median about 100 days after diagnosis, ranging from 35 to 161. Control cultures were supplied with a CEFX pool, an HIV-1 Nef pool, or no peptide at all.

Treatment in this sample: approximately nine-day PBMC culture with coronavirus spike peptide pools or control peptides (ViraFEST assay). Positivity by PCR occurred from March to December 2020, a period that predated US Alpha, Beta and Delta variants. V dropped 1 base and J dropped 5 bases, with 8 bases sitting between them. This CDR3 has 12 residues. CDR1 and CDR2 from the germline V gene are SQVTM and ANQGSEA. The Oncomine TCR Beta short-read assay sequenced DNA from cultured CD4+ T cells. TCRdb passed the PCR reads through MiXCR, listing each CDR3 protein once. The data show about 12,000 distinct CDR3 sequences, roughly 29% seen once. Comment on this clonotype: Its antigen is as yet unknown.

The chain links TRBV29-1 to TRBJ1-2; possible D gene TRBD1, 5 bases. The TCR was taken from a human donor who had recovered from COVID-19. This specimen was CD4+ T cells from blood, cultured in vitro, taken after SARS-CoV-2 vaccination. The CDR3 spells CSVEGTPYGYTF. As DNA, the CDR3 is TGCAGCGTTGAAGGGACACCTTATGGCTACACCTTC.